The 3 T cell receptor beta chains in this list originate from one sample, sequenced in a study of blood T cell repertoires in COVID-19. TCRdb keeps only in-frame clones here, not all; method: immunoSEQ multiplex PCR. The sample lists approximately 86,000 clones; around 85% were seen once. The sequenced sample was peripheral blood. The source is a man aged 50-60 years with acute or convalescent COVID-19.

This clone is a singleton in its sample. V and J are TRBV30 and TRBJ2-7, with a possible D match to TRBD2 (6 bases). V shed 7 bases and J shed 3 bases, with 10 bases lying between them. Germline CDR1 GTSNPN, CDR2 SVGIG (reference sequence). The CDR3 runs to 11 residues. CDR3 region: CAFGGFYEQYF. CDR3 nucleotide sequence: TGTGCCTTCGGGGGATTCTACGAGCAGTACTTC.

The chain joins TRBV7-6 to TRBJ2-1, with TRBD1 as a possible D gene (5 bases). From germline, CDR1 is SGHVS and CDR2 FNYEAQ. The CDR3 covers 12 residues. V shed 6 bases and J shed 5 bases, with 8 bases lying between them. In DNA, the CDR3 is TGTGCCAGCAGGGACACAAACAATGAGCAGTTCTTC. Amino acid sequence: CASRDTNNEQFF. Full variable domain (missing parts from reference TRBV7-6 and TRBJ2-1): GAGVSQSPRYKVTKRGQDVALRCDPISGHVSLYWYRQALGQGPEFLTYFNYEAQQDKSGLPNDRFSAERPEGSISTLTIQRTEQRDSAMYRCASRDTNNEQFFGPGTRLTVL.

The chain joins TRBV6-5 to TRBJ2-3; 12 bases match TRBD2. Germline assignment: CDR1 MNHEY and CDR2 SVGAGI. Trimming cost V 6 bases and J 6 bases; bases outside gene matches: 4. The CDR3 runs to 14 residues. CDR3 DNA sequence: TGTGCCAGCAGAGACGGGACTAGCGGGGATACGCAGTATTTT. Encoded protein: CASRDGTSGDTQYF.